The 14 T cell receptor beta chains below all came from one sample that was sequenced in a study of cytomegalovirus exposure and HLA in healthy donors. PCR involved 60 Vbeta and 13 Jbeta primers. Assay used: immunoSEQ multiplex PCR; TCRdb lists only in-frame clones, some missing. The sample lists fewer than 250,000 clones, around 81% occurring once. The sequenced material came from PBMCs. The receptors here all came from a man aged 18 to 30 in good health and CMV-seronegative.

In this sample, this clone turned up a few times. The chain recombines TRBV6-5 with TRBJ2-7; a possible D gene is TRBD2 (5 bases). This CDR3 has 14 amino acids. V gave up 4 bases and J gave up 6 bases, with 16 bases separating them. The germline gives CDR1 MNHEY, CDR2 SVGAGI. In DNA form, the CDR3 reads TGTGCCAGCAGTTCGGGCCGGGAAGTGAGCGAGCAGTACTTC. Protein product: CASSSGREVSEQYF.

The chain is built from TRBV15 and TRBJ1-5; 8 bases fit TRBD1. J was trimmed by 3 bases and V by 3 bases; bases with no gene match: 4. This CDR3 is 15 amino acids long. CDR1 and CDR2 (germline): LNHNV, YYDKDF (reference sequence). The CDR3 coding sequence is TGTGCCACCAGCAGTTTGGACAGGGACAATCAGCCCCAGCATTTT. This gives the protein CATSSLDRDNQPQHF.

The chain recombines TRBV30 with TRBJ1-1, with a tentative D call TRBD1 (5 bases). The CDR3 totals 13 residues. Germline lookup yields CDR1 GTSNPN and CDR2 SVGIG (reference sequence). V was clipped by 3 bases and J by 3 bases, with 11 bases between them. CDR3: CAWSQTDYTEAFF. The CDR3 DNA follows: TGTGCCTGGAGCCAGACAGATTACACTGAAGCTTTCTTT.

The chain carries TRBV6-6 and TRBJ1-3, with D unresolved. This CDR3 region has 16 residues. Per germline, CDR1 MNHNY and CDR2 SVGAGI (reference sequence). Trimming stripped 2 bases from V and 0 bases from J, with 11 bases between. DNA for the CDR3: TGTGCCAGCAGTTACCCAGGCCCAAGCTCTGGAAACACCATATATTTT. Its protein product is CASSYPGPSSGNTIYF.

Notes on this clone: The same CDR3 can be traced to other DNA sequences in this sample. The chain carries TRBV28 and TRBJ1-2, with 8 nucleotides matching TRBD1. V lost 6 bases to trimming and J lost 5 bases; unmatched junction nucleotides: 2. The CDR3 consists of 12 residues. Looked up from germline, CDR1 is MDHEN and CDR2 is SYDVKM. The CDR3 DNA follows: TGTGCCAGCAGAACAGGGGGGTATGGCTACACCTTC. Translating it yields CASRTGGYGYTF.

V gene TRBV6-5 combines with J gene TRBJ2-3; 10 bases are a match to TRBD1. CDR3 length equals 16 residues. V lost 1 base to trimming and J lost 0 bases; unmatched junction nucleotides: 1. From germline, CDR1 is MNHEY and CDR2 SVGAGI. The chain's CDR3 is CASSYWTGGSTDTQYF. CDR3 in DNA: TGTGCCAGCAGTTACTGGACAGGGGGAAGCACAGATACGCAGTATTTT.

CDR3 nucleotides: TGTGCCTGGAGTGTACAGGGGGAAGGTGGCTACACCTTC. Protein: CAWSVQGEGGYTF. This chain links TRBV30 with TRBJ1-2, with 8 bases that match TRBD1. With 0 bases clipped from V and 7 bases from J, the junction kept 4 bases outside the gene matches. The CDR3 has 13 residues. Germline assignment: CDR1 GTSNPN and CDR2 SVGIG (reference sequence).

The V and J genes are TRBV7-2 and TRBJ2-7; D possibly corresponds to TRBD1 (6 bases). CDR1 and CDR2 (germline): SGHTA, FQGNSA. The CDR3 is made up of 14 amino acids. With 5 bases removed from V and 2 bases from J, the gap between germline ends came to 13 bases. CDR3 protein: CASSTGDTTYEQYF. DNA for the CDR3: TGTGCCAGCAGCACCGGGGACACGACCTACGAGCAGTACTTC.

The genes are TRBV27 and TRBJ1-5; 11 positions agree with TRBD1. Germline V gene data show CDR1 as MNHEY and CDR2 as SMNVEV (reference sequence). The CDR3 covers 17 residues. With 6 bases clipped from V and 1 base from J, the junction kept 8 bases outside the gene matches. The CDR3 sequence: CASRPGTGGSSNQPQHF. The CDR3 DNA is TGTGCCAGCAGGCCCGGGACAGGGGGATCAAGCAATCAGCCCCAGCATTTT.

CDR3 DNA: TGTGCCAGCTCACCAACAGACTATAGCAATCAGCCCCAGCATTTT. Its protein product is CASSPTDYSNQPQHF. The gene calls are TRBV18 and TRBJ1-5; D uncertain. Trimming pared 2 bases from V and 0 bases from J, leaving 8 bases between. From germline, CDR1 is KGHSH and CDR2 LQKENI. The CDR3 is 15 amino acids.

J is TRBJ2-5 and V is TRBV5-5, with a possible D match to TRBD2 (5 bases). CDR1 and CDR2 from the germline V gene are SGHKS and YYEKEE (reference sequence). V was trimmed by 7 bases and J by 3 bases, leaving 13 bases between them. This CDR3 is built from 13 residues. The CDR3 is CASFRDIEETQYF. CDR3 DNA sequence: TGTGCCAGCTTCCGGGATATCGAAGAGACCCAGTACTTC.

The V gene is TRBV9, the J gene TRBJ2-7; the match to TRBD1 covers 8 bases. This CDR3 has 15 amino acids. Germline V gives CDR1 SGDLS, CDR2 YYNGEE. Trimming cost V 4 bases and J 0 bases; bases outside gene matches: 6. The CDR3 nucleotides read TGTGCCAGCAGCCTAGGACAGGGCATCTCCTACGAGCAGTACTTC. This translates into CASSLGQGISYEQYF.

The J gene is TRBJ2-5, the V gene TRBV11-3; TRBD1 aligns across 7 bases. The J call is in doubt because the DNA end fits TRBJ2-7 better. This CDR3 is built from 15 residues. The germline V gene has CDR1 SGHNT and CDR2 YENEEA. CDR3: CASSARTGLPYEQYF. CDR3 in DNA: TGTGCCAGCAGCGCGAGGACAGGACTCCCCTACGAGCAGTACTTC.

The CDR3 reads CASSGQGLGYGYTF. The CDR3 coding sequence is TGTGCCAGCAGCGGACAGGGGTTGGGCTATGGCTACACCTTC. V usage is TRBV6-1 and J usage is TRBJ1-2; 9 bases match TRBD1. Germline loops: CDR1 MNHNS, CDR2 SASEGT. V shed 6 bases, J shed 4 bases, and the junction held 6 bases outside the gene matches. The CDR3 runs to 14 residues.